This T cell receptor beta chain was sequenced for a study of shared clonotypes between healthy human individuals. The repertoire was sequenced with immunoSEQ multiplex PCR; TCRdb's copy has only in-frame clones and lacks some. The sample shows about 1,900,000 clones, approximately 94% of them seen only once. V lost 4 bases and J lost 5, with 8 bases in between. Germline V gives CDR1 DFQATT, CDR2 SNEGSKA (reference sequence). The CDR3 loop spans 11 amino acids. Terminally differentiated effector memory CD45RA+ cells were left out of the naive CD8 fraction, which was CD45RO-negative and positively selected for CCR7. As to this clone: Other DNA sequences in the sample encode the same CDR3.

The TCR was taken from a man younger than 35 in good health. The chain has TRBV20-1 and TRBJ1-2, with D perhaps matching TRBD1 (6 bases). Sequenced: naive CD8+ T cells sorted from blood. The CDR3 DNA reads as TGCAGTGCTACGGGACATTATGGCTACACCTTC. Protein: CSATGHYGYTF.